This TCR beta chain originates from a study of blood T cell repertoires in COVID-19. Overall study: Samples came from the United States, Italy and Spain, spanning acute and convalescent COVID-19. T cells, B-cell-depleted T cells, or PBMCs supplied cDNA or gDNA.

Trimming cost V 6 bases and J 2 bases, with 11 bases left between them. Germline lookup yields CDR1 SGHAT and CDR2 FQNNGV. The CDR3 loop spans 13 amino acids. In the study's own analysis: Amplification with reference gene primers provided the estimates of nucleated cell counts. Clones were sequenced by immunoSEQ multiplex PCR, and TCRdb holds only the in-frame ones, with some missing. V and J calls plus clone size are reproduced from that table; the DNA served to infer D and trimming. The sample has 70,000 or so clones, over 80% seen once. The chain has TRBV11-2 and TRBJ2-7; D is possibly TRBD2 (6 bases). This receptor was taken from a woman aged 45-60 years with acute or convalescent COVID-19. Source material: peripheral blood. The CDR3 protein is CASSFGGPYEQYF. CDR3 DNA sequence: TGTGCCAGCAGTTTCGGGGGTCCCTACGAGCAGTACTTC.